These 21 T cell receptor beta chains came from one sample sequenced in a study of post-analysis software for immune sequencing data. The study, taken as a whole, reports: About five TRBV segments, including TRBV5-6, TRBV5-1 and TRBV20-1, were more frequent in patients than controls.

The TCR beta cDNA libraries carried unique molecular identifiers. MiXCR, run by TCRdb on the PCR reads, gives a single entry per CDR3 protein. The sample shows roughly 730,000 distinct CDR3 sequences, roughly 27% of them seen only once. Antigens for these TCRs are unknown. The sample taken for sequencing was blood. Receptors originate from a girl aged 10 to 17 with multiple sclerosis.

This clonotype appeared a few times. CDR3 protein: CATSDSVPGLAGGFNEQFF. Written as DNA, the CDR3 is TGTGCCACCAGTGATTCTGTCCCGGGACTAGCGGGAGGGTTCAATGAGCAGTTCTTC. The chain uses TRBV24-1 and TRBJ2-1; 16 bases match TRBD2. Trimming took 2 bases from V and 6 from J; bases not matched to a gene: 9. The CDR3 has 19 residues. CDR1 KGHDR and CDR2 SFDVKD come from the germline V gene.

The table lists this clonotype with a few counts. J is TRBJ2-3 and V is TRBV7-2; D possibly corresponds to TRBD2 (6 bases). The germline CDR1 and CDR2 sequences are SGHTA and FQGNSA. Trimming took off 6 bases at V and 6 bases at J, with 10 bases between the two ends. The CDR3 extends over 12 amino acids. In DNA, the CDR3 is TGTGCCAGCAGACGGAGGGGTGATACGCAGTATTTT. Protein: CASRRRGDTQYF.

In its sample, this clonotype was seen a few times. This chain uses TRBV6-6 with TRBJ1-2; 7 bases line up with TRBD1. The CDR3 runs to 15 residues. With V trimmed by 7 bases and J by 0 bases, 8 bases remained unmatched. Per the germline V gene, CDR1 is MNHNY and CDR2 is SVGAGI (reference sequence). The CDR3 bases are TGTGCCAGCACTGGAGCAGGGGGTCCTAACTATGGCTACACCTTC. Translated: CASTGAGGPNYGYTF.

Turning to this clonotype: This clone may be a read error of a much larger clone one base away. The V gene is TRBV12-5, the J gene TRBJ2-5; possible D gene TRBD1, 5 bases. CDR1 and CDR2 from the germline V gene are LGHNT and FRNRAP. The CDR3 contains 13 residues. V lost 4 bases and J 11 bases, leaving 17 bases between the germline ends. The CDR3 nucleotides read TGTGCTAGTGGTTCAGGACAACGCAATGAGCAGTACTTC. Translating it yields CASGSGQRNEQYF.

V usage is TRBV29-1 and J usage is TRBJ1-2, with no clear D. V lost 4 bases, J lost 4 bases, and 10 bases lay in between. CDR1 is SQVTM, CDR2 ANQGSEA, per germline. The CDR3 is made up of 12 amino acids. The CDR3 bases are TGCAGCGTTGGGCGGGAGGTCTATGGCTACACCTTC. The encoded protein is CSVGREVYGYTF.

The chain has TRBV20-1 and TRBJ2-5; D uncertain. The J call may not be correct, given that the DNA end is closer to TRBJ2-7. CDR1 DFQATT and CDR2 SNEGSKA come from the germline V gene (reference sequence). The CDR3 is 13 residues long. The chain's CDR3 is CSAGSSRALEQYF. CDR3 nucleotide sequence: TGCAGTGCTGGTAGTTCTCGAGCCCTCGAGCAGTACTTC.

The rearrangement links TRBV7-8 to TRBJ2-1, with a tentative D call TRBD2 (6 bases). Trimming removed 2 bases at V and 7 bases at J, with 12 bases between. This CDR3 region has 14 residues. CDR1 is SGHVS and CDR2 is FQNEAQ in the germline V gene. The CDR3 nucleotides read TGTGCCAGCAGCTTAATTGGGAGGATGAATGAGCAGTTCTTC. Amino acid sequence: CASSLIGRMNEQFF.

This clonotype was detected a few times. The chain has TRBV10-3 and TRBJ2-3; D possibly corresponds to TRBD2 (6 bases). Germline V gives CDR1 ENHRY, CDR2 SYGVKD. The length of the CDR3 is 14 residues. Trimming shortened V by 4 bases and J by 4 bases, and 12 bases separated the two germline ends. The CDR3 here is CAISVGGVADTQYF. CDR3 nucleotides: TGTGCCATCAGTGTAGGCGGGGTCGCAGATACGCAGTATTTT.

There are a few counts of this clonotype. V and J are TRBV20-1 and TRBJ2-3; D is unclear. V lost 5 bases and J 1 base, leaving 4 bases between the germline ends. Germline V lookup: CDR1 DFQATT, CDR2 SNEGSKA (reference sequence). The CDR3 contains 11 residues. The CDR3 DNA sequence: TGCAGTGCTTGGCGCACAGATACGCAGTATTTT. Translation: CSAWRTDTQYF.

This clonotype was detected only a few times. This chain joins TRBV12-3 or TRBV12-4 and TRBJ2-1; TRBD1 aligns across 8 bases. The CDR3 length is 14 residues. With 6 bases clipped from V and 9 bases from J, the junction kept 10 bases outside the gene matches. CDR3 region: CASSPPTGVGEQFF. CDR3 DNA: TGTGCCAGCAGCCCGCCGACAGGGGTGGGTGAGCAGTTCTTC.

This clonotype has just a few counts. The chain carries TRBV6-4 and TRBJ2-1; possible D gene TRBD2, 6 bases. The CDR3 has 14 amino acids. Trimming removed 5 bases at V and 5 bases at J, with 13 bases between. Germline lookup yields CDR1 MRHNA and CDR2 SNTAGT. CDR3 region: CASSPGLDHNEQFF. In nucleotides, the CDR3 is TGTGCCAGCAGTCCGGGACTGGACCACAATGAGCAGTTCTTC.

The chain combines TRBV6-1 with TRBJ1-5; maybe TRBD1 (5 bases). The CDR3 covers 17 residues. Trimming pared 0 bases from V and 0 bases from J, leaving 12 bases between. From germline, CDR1 is MNHNS and CDR2 SASEGT. The CDR3 DNA follows: TGTGCCAGCAGTGAAGCGTGGGGACCAGCTAGCAATCAGCCCCAGCATTTT. Protein: CASSEAWGPASNQPQHF.

This clonotype has only a few counts. The gene calls are TRBV20-1 and TRBJ1-2; 8 bases agree with TRBD1. The CDR3 is 15 residues long. From germline, CDR1 is DFQATT and CDR2 SNEGSKA (reference sequence). The V segment lost 2 bases and the J segment 4 bases; nucleotides outside the gene matches: 9. The chain's CDR3 is CSARKSGGAAYGYTF. In nucleotides, the CDR3 is TGCAGTGCTAGAAAATCAGGGGGCGCAGCCTATGGCTACACCTTC.

The V gene is TRBV27, the J gene TRBJ2-7; tentative D call: TRBD1 (6 bases). The CDR3 length is 13 residues. Germline loops: CDR1 MNHEY, CDR2 SMNVEV (reference sequence). V was shortened by 6 bases and J by 1 base, with 10 bases between the two germline ends. The CDR3, as DNA: TGTGCCAGCAGGCCCCAGGGGTCCTACGAGCAGTACTTC. Its translation: CASRPQGSYEQYF.

CDR3 amino acids: CASSFPGLNYGYTF. The DNA of the CDR3 is TGCGCCAGCAGCTTCCCAGGGTTGAACTATGGCTACACCTTC. This chain connects TRBV5-1 to TRBJ1-2; TRBD1 is a possible D gene (5 bases). CDR1 and CDR2 from the germline V gene are SGHRS and YFSETQ. CDR3 length: 14 amino acids. Between the trimmed V and J ends, which lost 2 bases and 2 bases, there was a span of 10 bases. Combining the CDR3 with reference TRBV5-1 and TRBJ1-2 gives the whole variable domain KAGVTQTPRYLIKTRGQQVTLSCSPISGHRSVSWYQQTPGQGLQFLFEYFSETQRNKGNFPGRFSGRQFSNSRSEMNVSTLELGDSALYLCASSFPGLNYGYTFGSGTRLTVV.

The rearrangement joins TRBV7-8 to TRBJ1-5; tentatively, D is TRBD1 (5 bases). The CDR3 is 16 amino acids. Trimming pared 6 bases from V and 0 bases from J, leaving 15 bases between. The germline V gene has CDR1 SGHVS and CDR2 FQNEAQ. Written as DNA, the CDR3 is TGTGCCAGCAGGAGCGGGGGGACGGCTAGCAATCAGCCCCAGCATTTT. It translates to CASRSGGTASNQPQHF.

This clonotype has only a few counts. The V gene is TRBV12-3 or TRBV12-4, the J gene TRBJ2-3; D unclear. Trimming left V 1 base short and J 0 bases short, with 11 bases between. This CDR3 has 16 residues. CDR3 sequence: CASSLGLDTSTDTQYF. CDR3 nucleotide sequence: TGTGCCAGCAGTTTAGGTCTGGATACTAGCACAGATACGCAGTATTTT.

This clonotype was found many times. One end of the junction fails to match germline, which may point to a read error. The chain employs TRBV12-3 or TRBV12-4 and TRBJ2-3; maybe TRBD1 (5 bases). This CDR3 comprises 13 residues. The CDR3 nucleotides are TGTGCCAGCAGCTTAGGCAGGGTAGATACGCAGTATTTT. Residues: CASSLGRVDTQYF.

The genes are TRBV28 and TRBJ2-5; D is tentatively TRBD1 or TRBD2 (5 bases each). Trimming shortened V by 6 bases and J by 7 bases, and 18 bases separated the two germline ends. Per the germline V gene, CDR1 is MDHEN and CDR2 is SYDVKM. The CDR3 spans 14 residues. The CDR3 nucleotides read TGTGCCAGCAGGGGGCCCCTCGGGACGCGGACCCAGTACTTC. This gives the protein CASRGPLGTRTQYF.

This clonotype was picked up many times. The V and J genes are TRBV7-9 and TRBJ1-4; possible D gene TRBD1, 6 bases. The germline V and J ends were trimmed by 5 bases and 5 bases, with 15 bases remaining between them. The CDR3 is 15 amino acids. The germline V gene encodes CDR1 SEHNR and CDR2 FQNEAQ (reference sequence). CDR3 residues: CASSPREGGNEKLFF. CDR3 nucleotides: TGTGCCAGCAGCCCACGTGAGGGGGGCAATGAAAAACTGTTTTTT.

The chain is built from TRBV20-1 and TRBJ2-1; TRBD1 agrees at 9 bases. CDR1 and CDR2 (germline): DFQATT, SNEGSKA (reference sequence). The CDR3 is 15 residues long. Trimming took 0 bases from V and 10 from J; bases not matched to a gene: 10. The chain's CDR3 is CSAREMRQGGHEQFF. CDR3 coding DNA: TGCAGTGCTAGAGAGATGAGACAGGGGGGCCACGAGCAGTTCTTC.